Presented here are 22 T cell receptor beta chains from one specimen sequenced in a study of CD8 T cells in Susac syndrome. Random hexamers served to reverse transcribe roughly 0.45 to 1 ug RNA. In TCRdb, the immunoSEQ multiplex PCR reads were re-called with MiXCR into one record per CDR3 protein. The sample includes 150,000 to 200,000 distinct CDR3 sequences, around 93% of them seen just once. Sequencing input: CD4+ T cells from PBMCs. These receptor sequences come from a human donor in good health.

The gene calls are TRBV5-1 and TRBJ2-3; TRBD1 matches 8 bases. Unmatched junction bases numbered 2, after V lost 0 bases and J lost 5 bases. This CDR3 region has 14 residues. Germline loops: CDR1 SGHRS, CDR2 YFSETQ. In DNA, the CDR3 is TGCGCCAGCAGCTTGGCAGGGGGCGTAGATACGCAGTATTTT. Translating gives CASSLAGGVDTQYF.

V usage is TRBV6-4 and J usage is TRBJ1-1; D is uncertain. The CDR3 is made up of 13 amino acids. The germline V gene has CDR1 MRHNA and CDR2 SNTAGT. V lost 1 base and J lost 3, with 6 bases in between. The CDR3: CASSDFEDTEAFF. The CDR3 nucleotides read TGTGCCAGCAGTGACTTCGAGGACACTGAAGCTTTCTTT.

The chain uses TRBV24-1 and TRBJ2-5, with 8 bases identical to TRBD1. CDR1 KGHDR and CDR2 SFDVKD come from the germline V gene. The CDR3 loop spans 16 amino acids. V shed 2 bases and J 2 bases; nucleotides not matched to a gene: 6. CDR3 nucleotide sequence: TGTGCCACCAGTGATTCACGGACAGGGTCACAAGAGACCCAGTACTTC. Amino acids: CATSDSRTGSQETQYF.

V and J are TRBV23-1 and TRBJ1-1; no firm D call. TRBV23-1 is recorded as an ORF, its role being uncertain. The CDR3 has 13 residues. V lost 2 bases, J lost 1 base, and 5 bases lay in between. DNA for the CDR3: TGCGCCAGCAGTCAACTCCGGAACACTGAAGCTTTCTTT. It yields the protein CASSQLRNTEAFF.

The chain employs TRBV7-9 and TRBJ2-1, with TRBD2 matching over 15 bases. V dropped 3 bases and J dropped 3; count of bases not matched to a gene: 6. Germline-derived CDR1 and CDR2 are SEHNR and FQNEAQ (reference sequence). The CDR3 runs to 18 residues. This chain's CDR3 is CASSFGTSGGLLYNEQFF. The CDR3, as DNA: TGTGCCAGCAGCTTCGGGACTAGCGGGGGGCTGCTCTACAATGAGCAGTTCTTC.

The chain is built from TRBV27 and TRBJ2-5; D is perhaps TRBD1 or TRBD2 (5 bases each). This CDR3 contains 15 residues. Per germline, CDR1 MNHEY and CDR2 SMNVEV (reference sequence). V shed 0 bases and J shed 4 bases, with 12 bases lying between them. The CDR3 DNA is TGTGCCAGCAGTTTATCGATTACGGGGCGAGAGACCCAGTACTTC. It specifies CASSLSITGRETQYF.

The V gene is TRBV3-1, the J gene TRBJ2-2; D may be TRBD1 (6 bases). The length of the CDR3 is 14 residues. The V gene's germline CDR1 is LGHDT and CDR2 YNNKEL (reference sequence). The V end lost 7 bases, the J end lost 4 bases, and 13 bases lay between the germline ends. The CDR3 coding sequence is TGTGCCAGCACCCCGGGGACACTCACCGGGGAGCTGTTTTTT. Its protein product is CASTPGTLTGELFF.

This chain joins TRBV7-9 and TRBJ2-7; 9 positions agree with TRBD1. Germline V gene sequence: CDR1 SEHNR, CDR2 FQNEAQ (reference sequence). CDR3 size: 14 residues. After removal of 6 bases from V and 5 bases from J, the junction contained 8 bases not matched to a gene. CDR3 in DNA: TGTGCCAGCAGTCTCCGACAGGGGGGGCACGAGCAGTACTTC. Protein sequence: CASSLRQGGHEQYF.

This chain connects TRBV5-1 to TRBJ2-7; tentative D call: TRBD2 (5 bases). CDR1 SGHRS and CDR2 YFSETQ come from the germline V gene. Trimming removed 7 bases from V and 7 bases from J, with 18 bases in between. The CDR3 runs to 13 residues. CDR3 bases: TGCGCCAGCGGTGACGGGAACTCGCGAGAGCAGTACTTC. Its translation is CASGDGNSREQYF.

Written as DNA, the CDR3 is TGTGCCAGCAGTGACCCGGGACAGGGGACAGATACGCAGTATTTT. Translation: CASSDPGQGTDTQYF. The chain links TRBV6-2 or TRBV6-3 to TRBJ2-3, with 10 bases fitting TRBD1. The CDR3 is made up of 15 amino acids. Germline V lookup: CDR1 MNHEY, CDR2 SVGEGT. V lost 5 bases and J lost 3; bases outside the gene matches: 5.

The rearrangement joins TRBV23-1 to TRBJ1-5; D gene ambiguous. TRBV23-1 is flagged as an ORF with uncertain function. CDR3 length: 18 residues. The germline V and J ends were trimmed by 4 bases and 0 bases, with 19 bases remaining between them. In nucleotides, the CDR3 is TGCGCCAGCAGTCGAAAAGCGGAGACGGCTCGTAGCAATCAGCCCCAGCATTTT. It encodes CASSRKAETARSNQPQHF.

The chain is built from TRBV5-1 and TRBJ2-1, with D unresolved. From germline, CDR1 is SGHRS and CDR2 YFSETQ. The CDR3 has 16 residues. The V end lost 0 bases, the J end lost 1 base, and 11 bases lay between the germline ends. CDR3 DNA sequence: TGCGCCAGCAGCTTGGCTTTGACGGTTTCCTACAATGAGCAGTTCTTC. Its translation is CASSLALTVSYNEQFF.

With respect to this clonotype: Germline and junction disagree at one end, which may indicate a read error. This chain joins TRBV18 and TRBJ2-2, with D maybe TRBD2 (5 bases). Germline V gene lookup returns CDR1 KGHSH and CDR2 LQKENI. The CDR3 runs 16 residues. CDR3 loop: CASSPPGPEVTGELSF. The CDR3 DNA sequence: TGTGCCAGCTCACCACCTGGACCGGAGGTCACCGGGGAGCTGTCTTTT.

This clonotype appeared a single time. The rearrangement joins TRBV20-1 to TRBJ2-4, with D possibly matching TRBD1 (5 bases). This CDR3 comprises 14 residues. CDR1 is DFQATT and CDR2 is SNEGSKA in the germline V gene (reference sequence). Trimming pared 3 bases from V and 1 base from J, leaving 10 bases between. CDR3 DNA: TGCAGTGCTAGTGCAGGGTATGCCAAAAACATTCAGTACTTC. Amino acid sequence: CSASAGYAKNIQYF.

This sequence joins TRBV18 and TRBJ1-1; perhaps TRBD1 as D (6 bases). CDR3 length equals 16 residues. The germline CDR1 and CDR2 sequences are KGHSH and LQKENI. Trimming cost V 1 base and J 2 bases, with 14 bases left between them. CDR3 loop: CASSPLMEGGNTEAFF. The CDR3 region has the DNA TGTGCCAGCTCACCACTAATGGAGGGGGGAAACACTGAAGCTTTCTTT.

This chain connects TRBV12-3 or TRBV12-4 to TRBJ2-3; 12 bases match TRBD1. The CDR3 extends over 16 amino acids. Trimming removed 5 bases from V and 3 bases from J; junction bases left unmatched: 6. Here the CDR3 DNA reads TGTGCCAGCAGTAGAGGGACAGGGGGCGAGACAGATACGCAGTATTTT. Translating it yields CASSRGTGGETDTQYF.

V is TRBV7-2 and J is TRBJ2-6, with D uncertain. The germline CDR1 and CDR2 sequences are SGHTA and FQGNSA. The CDR3 covers 15 residues. V lost 2 bases to trimming and J lost 2 bases, with 7 bases between them. CDR3 in amino acids: CASSLMGTGANVLTF. Written as DNA, the CDR3 is TGTGCCAGCAGCTTAATGGGAACTGGGGCCAACGTCCTGACTTTC.

This chain joins TRBV7-9 and TRBJ1-5, with 8 bases identical to TRBD1. The trim removed 6 bases at V and 5 bases at J, leaving 12 bases unmatched. Germline CDR1 and CDR2: SEHNR and FQNEAQ (reference sequence). The CDR3 runs to 16 residues. The CDR3 bases are TGTGCCAGCAGTAGCGGACAGGGTCGATGGGATCAGCCCCAGCATTTT. Translating it yields CASSSGQGRWDQPQHF.

This clonotype is a singleton in its sample. The chain combines TRBV10-3 with TRBJ1-4, with unresolved D. V lost 0 bases, J lost 3 bases, and 2 bases lay in between. CDR3 size: 13 residues. Germline CDR1 and CDR2: ENHRY and SYGVKD. The CDR3 coding sequence is TGTGCCATCAGTGAGTCGGCTAATGAAAAACTGTTTTTT. Translating it yields CAISESANEKLFF.

V usage is TRBV29-1 and J usage is TRBJ2-7, with TRBD2 matching over 7 bases. The CDR3 has 14 residues. The V gene's germline CDR1 is SQVTM and CDR2 ANQGSEA. J was trimmed by 2 bases and V by 5 bases; bases with no gene match: 9. Written as DNA, the CDR3 is TGCAGCGTTAAGCGGGGCGACGGCCCCTACGAGCAGTACTTC. This codes for CSVKRGDGPYEQYF.

The CDR3: CASRLWAGSYGYTF. The CDR3 DNA reads as TGTGCCAGCAGGCTATGGGCAGGATCCTATGGCTACACCTTC. The chain uses TRBV2 and TRBJ1-2; D remains ambiguous. With 6 bases removed from V and 4 bases from J, the gap between germline ends came to 15 bases. CDR1 and CDR2 (germline): SNHLY, FYNNEI. This CDR3 spans 14 amino acids.

J is TRBJ1-6 and V is TRBV4-1, with D possibly matching TRBD1 (5 bases). V was clipped by 0 bases and J by 2 bases, with 14 bases between them. The V gene's germline CDR1 is MGHRA and CDR2 YSYEKL. The CDR3 totals 18 residues. The CDR3, as DNA: TGCGCCAGCAGCCAAGAGAAGGGGAATAATGCCTATAATTCACCCCTCCACTTT. Protein: CASSQEKGNNAYNSPLHF.